The 5 T cell receptor beta chains below were found in one sample sequenced in a study of Graves' ophthalmopathy and Graves' hyperthyroidism. Beta-chain TCR CDR3 regions were amplified from RNA transcripts. First-round RT-PCR relied on HTBI primers, and a second-round multiplex PCR came next. MiXCR, applied by TCRdb to the multiplex PCR reads, yields one record per CDR3 protein. The table records a few hundred thousand distinct CDR3 sequences, roughly 15% of them present only once. The sequencing input was peripheral blood. The receptors derive from an adult man with Graves' ophthalmopathy.

The rearrangement uses TRBV5-1 and TRBJ2-7; 12 bases line up with TRBD2. Trimming removed 4 bases from V and 2 bases from J; junction bases left unmatched: 13. This CDR3 contains 18 residues. Germline V lookup: CDR1 SGHRS, CDR2 YFSETQ. CDR3 amino acids: CASSRVGGLAGSPYEQYF. The CDR3 bases are TGCGCCAGCAGCAGAGTGGGGGGACTAGCGGGTTCCCCCTACGAGCAGTACTTC.

This clonotype has a count of ten or more. The chain recombines TRBV6-1 with TRBJ1-2; 8 bases line up with TRBD1. The CDR3 length is 14 residues. Germline lookup yields CDR1 MNHNS and CDR2 SASEGT. V lost 4 bases to trimming and J lost 4 bases; unmatched junction nucleotides: 5. The DNA of the CDR3 is TGTGCCAGCAGTGCTCGGACAGGGAGCTATGGCTACACCTTC. Protein sequence: CASSARTGSYGYTF.

The V and J genes are TRBV5-7 and TRBJ2-7; D is possibly TRBD1 (5 bases). TRBV5-7 is classed as an ORF, of uncertain function. This CDR3 has 13 amino acids. V was clipped by 3 bases and J by 3 bases, with 10 bases between them. The CDR3 is CASSYGHIYEQYF. CDR3 nucleotides: TGTGCCAGCAGCTATGGACACATCTACGAGCAGTACTTC.

This clonotype was picked up many times. The chain joins TRBV7-2 to TRBJ2-7, with TRBD1 as a possible D gene (6 bases). The CDR3 consists of 14 residues. Germline V gives CDR1 SGHTA, CDR2 FQGNSA. V was trimmed by 4 bases and J by 3 bases, leaving 13 bases between them. CDR3 in DNA: TGTGCCAGCAGCTGGGGACAAGGAGACTACGAGCAGTACTTC. Translated, it gives CASSWGQGDYEQYF.

The J gene is TRBJ1-1, the V gene TRBV3-1, with D possibly matching TRBD1 (6 bases). CDR1 and CDR2 from the germline V gene are LGHDT and YNNKEL (reference sequence). The length of the CDR3 is 15 residues. V was trimmed by 6 bases and J by 6 bases, leaving 20 bases between them. In nucleotides, the CDR3 is TGTGCCAGCAGAGGGGCTAGAGGGGGGAATGCTGAAGCTTTCTTT. Protein sequence: CASRGARGGNAEAFF. The full variable domain, with the rest looked up from reference TRBV3-1 and TRBJ1-1, is DTAVSQTPKYLVTQMGNDKSIKCEQNLGHDTMYWYKQDSKKFLKIMFSYNNKELIINETVPNRFSPKSPDKAHLNLHINSLELGDSAVYFCASRGARGGNAEAFFGQGTRLTVV.